Listed below are T cell receptor beta chains from one sample, sequenced in a study of post-analysis software for immune sequencing data. TCRdb reprocessed the PCR reads with MiXCR, giving one entry per CDR3 protein. The sample lists 350,000 to 500,000 distinct CDR3 sequences; over 30% were seen once. The sample consisted of blood. The source of these receptors is a girl aged 2 to 9 with multiple sclerosis. Both conserved end residues are part of each CDR3. Fields, in order: CDR3 length, clone size, V gene, J gene, D gene, CDR3 DNA, CDR3 protein. The D gene is left open where the match is weak. The listing skips clone size in some rows; elsewhere it reads once, few, many or a size class.

15	few	TRBV15	TRBJ1-5	.	TGTGCCACCAGCCGCTTGGGTGGGAGCAATCAGCCCCAGCATTTT	CATSRLGGSNQPQHF
14	.	TRBV11-2	TRBJ2-1	TRBD2	TGTGCCAGCAGCTCTAGCGGAGTCTACAATGAGCAGTTCTTC	CASSSSGVYNEQFF
17	few	TRBV12-3/TRBV12-4	TRBJ2-3	TRBD2	TGTGCCAGCAGTACCCCGGGACTAGCGGGAGGTCCAGATACGCAGTATTTT	CASSTPGLAGGPDTQYF
16	.	TRBV7-9	TRBJ2-1	.	TGTGCCAGCAGCCCCCCCAACTGGGACATTAGGAATGAGCAGTTCTTC	CASSPPNWDIRNEQFF
16	.	TRBV27	TRBJ1-4	TRBD1	TGTGCCAGTAGTGCACAGGGGGCGCCGGTTAGTGAAAAACTGTTTTTT	CASSAQGAPVSEKLFF
14	once	TRBV5-1	TRBJ2-7	.	TGCGCCAGCGGACCAGGGGGGAAACCCTACGAGCAGTACTTC	CASGPGGKPYEQYF
13	.	TRBV20-1	TRBJ2-3	.	TGCAGTGGGGGTTGGCCTGGCACAGATACGCAGTATTTT	CSGGWPGTDTQYF
15	few	TRBV4-1	TRBJ2-1	.	TGCGCCAGCAGCCCCCTGGCAGGGGTTTCAACTGAGCAGTTCTTC	CASSPLAGVSTEQFF
13	.	TRBV12-3/TRBV12-4	TRBJ1-1	.	TGTGCCAGCAGTTTAATGGCTGACACTGAAGCTTTCTTT	CASSLMADTEAFF
15	.	TRBV20-1	TRBJ2-1	TRBD2	TGCAGTGCTAAAAAAGCGGGAGCGTACTACAATGAGCAGTTCTTC	CSAKKAGAYYNEQFF
13	once	TRBV29-1	TRBJ1-1	TRBD1	TGCAGCGTAACAACAGGGGGCAGCGCTGAAGCTTTCTTT	CSVTTGGSAEAFF
15	few	TRBV7-9	TRBJ1-5	.	TGTGCCAGCAGCTCCGACCGGGACAAAGGTCAGCCCCAGCATTTT	CASSSDRDKGQPQHF
13	.	TRBV12-3/TRBV12-4	TRBJ1-5	.	TGTGCCAGCATTAGAGATGGGGGACAGCCCCAGCATTTT	CASIRDGGQPQHF
16	.	TRBV4-2	TRBJ1-4	.	TGTGCCAGCAGCCAAGCACCAGGACAGTATAATGAAAAACTGTTTTTT	CASSQAPGQYNEKLFF
14	.	TRBV3-1	TRBJ2-3	.	TGTGCCAGCAGCCAAGAAGAGGGGACAGATACGCAGTATTTT	CASSQEEGTDTQYF
14	.	TRBV20-1	TRBJ2-3	TRBD2	TGCAGTGCGCGGACTAGCGGGGGGGCCGGTACGCAGTATTTT	CSARTSGGAGTQYF
14	.	TRBV6-5	TRBJ1-1	.	TGTGCCAGCAGTTACGTACAGGCCAACACTGAAGCTTTCTTT	CASSYVQANTEAFF
16	.	TRBV6-6	TRBJ2-1	TRBD2	TGTGCCAGCAGTTACTACGGACTAGGGCGCCACAATGAGCAGTTCTTC	CASSYYGLGRHNEQFF
13	.	TRBV29-1	TRBJ1-1	.	TGCAGCGTTGAAGACACAGGGACCACTGAAGCTTTCTTT	CSVEDTGTTEAFF
14	.	TRBV3-1	TRBJ2-5	TRBD1	TGTGCCAGCAGGGCACAGGGGATGCAAGAGACCCAGTACTTC	CASRAQGMQETQYF
18	.	TRBV29-1	TRBJ2-7	.	TGCAGCGTTGATGTATTTTCGGGGGAACCCATCTCCTACAATGAGCAGTACTTC	CSVDVFSGEPISYNEQYF
13	few	TRBV6-1	TRBJ2-7	.	TGTGCCAGCAGCAAGCAGGGATCCTACGAGCAGTACTTC	CASSKQGSYEQYF
17	.	TRBV4-3	TRBJ2-5	TRBD2	TGCGCCAGCAGCTCATCCGGACTAGCGGACACTCAAGAGACCCAGTACTTC	CASSSSGLADTQETQYF
11	.	TRBV29-1	TRBJ1-1	.	TGCAGCGTTGAAATGAACACTGAAGCTTTCTTT	CSVEMNTEAFF
15	once	TRBV2	TRBJ2-5	TRBD2	TGTGCCAGCAGGGAAACTCTAGCGGGGAAAGAGACCCAGTACTTC	CASRETLAGKETQYF
14	.	TRBV10-2	TRBJ1-5	TRBD1	TGCGCCAGCAGAGTCGGGACAGGACTAATGGCCCAGCATTTT	CASRVGTGLMAQHF